These 3 T cell receptor beta chains came from one sample sequenced in a study of cytomegalovirus exposure and HLA in healthy donors. Primers: 60 Vbeta forward and 13 Jbeta reverse. The protocol was immunoSEQ multiplex PCR, while the TCRdb copy is restricted to in-frame clones and leaves out a portion. Its table records 180,000 or so clones. Sequences were obtained from PBMCs. The receptors were sampled from a woman younger than 30 in good health and CMV-seropositive.

V usage is TRBV2 and J usage is TRBJ2-7; 9 nucleotides match TRBD1. The CDR3 totals 16 residues. Germline trimming cut 3 bases from V and 7 bases from J; bases unmatched to any gene: 13. In germline, CDR1 is SNHLY, CDR2 FYNNEI. The DNA of the CDR3 is TGTGCCAGCAGTGAGTCCCCCGGGACAGGGTATAGTGAGCAGTACTTC. Its protein is CASSESPGTGYSEQYF.

V and J are TRBV6-5 and TRBJ1-5; tentative D call: TRBD1 (6 bases). The CDR3 is 14 amino acids. Looked up from germline, CDR1 is MNHEY and CDR2 is SVGAGI. CDR3 in amino acids: CASNQGFSNQPQHF. The CDR3, as DNA: TGTGCGAGTAATCAGGGGTTTAGCAATCAGCCCCAGCATTTT.

V usage is TRBV28 and J usage is TRBJ1-1; 9 bases fit TRBD1. With 3 bases clipped from V and 4 bases from J, the junction kept 3 bases outside the gene matches. Germline CDR1 MDHEN, CDR2 SYDVKM. The CDR3 spans 14 residues. CDR3 coding DNA: TGTGCCAGCAGTTTCGGACAGGGGAGCACTGAAGCTTTCTTT. This translates into CASSFGQGSTEAFF. The full variable domain, with the rest looked up from reference TRBV28 and TRBJ1-1, is DVKVTQSSRYLVKRTGEKVFLECVQDMDHENMFWYRQDPGLGLRLIYFSYDVKMKEKGDIPEGYSVSREKKERFSLILESASTNQTSMYLCASSFGQGSTEAFFGQGTRLTVV.